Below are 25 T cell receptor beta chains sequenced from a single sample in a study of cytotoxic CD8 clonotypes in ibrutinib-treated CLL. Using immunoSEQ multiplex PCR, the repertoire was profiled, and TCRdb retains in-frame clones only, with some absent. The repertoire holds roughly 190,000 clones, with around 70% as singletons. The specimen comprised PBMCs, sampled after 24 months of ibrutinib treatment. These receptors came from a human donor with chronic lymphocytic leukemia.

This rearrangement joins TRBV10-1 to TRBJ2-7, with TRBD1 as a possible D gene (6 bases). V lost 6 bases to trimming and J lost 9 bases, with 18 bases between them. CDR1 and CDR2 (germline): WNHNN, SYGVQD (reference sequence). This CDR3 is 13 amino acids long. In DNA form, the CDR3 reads TGCGCCAGCAGCTCCAAAACAGGGTTAGGGCAGTACTTC. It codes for CASSSKTGLGQYF.

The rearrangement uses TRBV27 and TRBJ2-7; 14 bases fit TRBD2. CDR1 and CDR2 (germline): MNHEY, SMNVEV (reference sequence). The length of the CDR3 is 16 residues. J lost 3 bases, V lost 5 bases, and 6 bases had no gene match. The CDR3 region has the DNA TGTGCCAGCAGTCTAAAGGGACTAGCGGGAGTCTACGAGCAGTACTTC. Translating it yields CASSLKGLAGVYEQYF.

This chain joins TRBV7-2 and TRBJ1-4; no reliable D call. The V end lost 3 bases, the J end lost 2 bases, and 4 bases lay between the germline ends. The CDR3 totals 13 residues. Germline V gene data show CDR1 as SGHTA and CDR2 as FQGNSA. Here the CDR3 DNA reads TGTGCCAGCAGCTTCAGGACTAATGAAAAACTGTTTTTT. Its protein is CASSFRTNEKLFF.

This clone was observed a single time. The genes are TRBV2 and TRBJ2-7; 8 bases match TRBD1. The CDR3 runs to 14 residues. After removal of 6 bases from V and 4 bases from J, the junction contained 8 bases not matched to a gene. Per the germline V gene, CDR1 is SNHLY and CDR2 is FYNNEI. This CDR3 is CASSRQGIGYEQYF. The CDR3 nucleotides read TGTGCCAGCAGCAGACAGGGGATTGGGTACGAGCAGTACTTC.

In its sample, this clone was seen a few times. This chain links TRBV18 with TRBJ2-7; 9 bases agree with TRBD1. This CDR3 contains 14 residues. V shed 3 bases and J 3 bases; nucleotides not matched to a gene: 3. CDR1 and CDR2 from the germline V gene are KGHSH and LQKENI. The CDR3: CASSPRQGDYEQYF. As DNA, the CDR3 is TGTGCCAGCTCACCTCGACAGGGGGACTACGAGCAGTACTTC.

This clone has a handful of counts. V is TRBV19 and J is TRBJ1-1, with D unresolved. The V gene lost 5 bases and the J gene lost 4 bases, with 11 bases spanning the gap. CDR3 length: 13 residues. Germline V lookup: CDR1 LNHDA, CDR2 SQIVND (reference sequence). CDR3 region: CASSPEGGTEAFF. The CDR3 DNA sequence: TGTGCCAGTAGTCCGGAGGGTGGCACTGAAGCTTTCTTT.

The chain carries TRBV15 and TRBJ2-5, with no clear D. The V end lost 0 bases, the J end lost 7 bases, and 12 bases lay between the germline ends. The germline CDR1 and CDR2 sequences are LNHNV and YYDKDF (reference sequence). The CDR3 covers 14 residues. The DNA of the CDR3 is TGTGCCACCAGCAGAGATGGTTGGTCGGCGACCCAGTACTTC. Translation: CATSRDGWSATQYF.

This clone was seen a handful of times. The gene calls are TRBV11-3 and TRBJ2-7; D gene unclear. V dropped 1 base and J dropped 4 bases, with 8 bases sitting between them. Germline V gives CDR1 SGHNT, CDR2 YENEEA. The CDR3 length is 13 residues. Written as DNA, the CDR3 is TGTGCCAGCAGCTTAGGTTGGGGATACGAGCAGTACTTC. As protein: CASSLGWGYEQYF.

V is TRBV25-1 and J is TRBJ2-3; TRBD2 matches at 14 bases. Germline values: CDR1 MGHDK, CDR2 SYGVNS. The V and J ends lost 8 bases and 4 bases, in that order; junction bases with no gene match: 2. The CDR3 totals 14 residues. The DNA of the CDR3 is TGTGCCAGCGGGACTAGCGGGAGCGCAGATACGCAGTATTTT. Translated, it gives CASGTSGSADTQYF.

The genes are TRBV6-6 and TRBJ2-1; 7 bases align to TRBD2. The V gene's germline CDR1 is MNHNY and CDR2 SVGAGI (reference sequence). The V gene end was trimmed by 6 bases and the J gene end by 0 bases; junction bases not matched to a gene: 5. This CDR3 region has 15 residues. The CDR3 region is CASSGDYSSYNEQFF. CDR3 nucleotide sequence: TGTGCCAGCAGCGGGGACTACAGCTCCTACAATGAGCAGTTCTTC.

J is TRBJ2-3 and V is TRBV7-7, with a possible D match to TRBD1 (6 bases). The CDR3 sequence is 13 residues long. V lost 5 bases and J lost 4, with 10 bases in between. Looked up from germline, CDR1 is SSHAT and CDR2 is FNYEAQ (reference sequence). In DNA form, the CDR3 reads TGTGCCAGCAGCCCCAGGGGAGCAGATACGCAGTATTTT. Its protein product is CASSPRGADTQYF.

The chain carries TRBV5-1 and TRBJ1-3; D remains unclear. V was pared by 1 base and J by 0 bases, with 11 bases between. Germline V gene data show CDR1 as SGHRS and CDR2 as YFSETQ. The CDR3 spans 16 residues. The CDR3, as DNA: TGCGCCAGCAGCTTGTCAGGCACCAGCTCTGGAAACACCATATATTTT. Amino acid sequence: CASSLSGTSSGNTIYF. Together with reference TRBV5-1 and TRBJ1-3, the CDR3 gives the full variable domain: KAGVTQTPRYLIKTRGQQVTLSCSPISGHRSVSWYQQTPGQGLQFLFEYFSETQRNKGNFPGRFSGRQFSNSRSEMNVSTLELGDSALYLCASSLSGTSSGNTIYFGEGSWLTVV.

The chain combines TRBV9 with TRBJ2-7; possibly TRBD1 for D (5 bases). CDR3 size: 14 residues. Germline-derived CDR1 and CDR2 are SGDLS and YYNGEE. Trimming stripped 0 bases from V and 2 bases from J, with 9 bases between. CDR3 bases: TGTGCCAGCAGCGTAGGACAGAAAACCTACGAGCAGTACTTC. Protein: CASSVGQKTYEQYF.

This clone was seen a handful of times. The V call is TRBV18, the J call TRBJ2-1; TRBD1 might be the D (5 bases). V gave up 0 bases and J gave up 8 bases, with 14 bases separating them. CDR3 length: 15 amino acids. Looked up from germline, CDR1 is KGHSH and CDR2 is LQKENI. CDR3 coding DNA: TGTGCCAGCTCACCACCCAGGGAAGGTGGGGATGAGCAGTTCTTC. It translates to CASSPPREGGDEQFF.

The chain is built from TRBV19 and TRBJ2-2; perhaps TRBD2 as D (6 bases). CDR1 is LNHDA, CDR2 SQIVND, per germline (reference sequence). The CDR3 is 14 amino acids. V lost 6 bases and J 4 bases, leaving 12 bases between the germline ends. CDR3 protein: CASRGTESTGELFF. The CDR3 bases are TGTGCCAGTAGGGGGACTGAGTCCACCGGGGAGCTGTTTTTT. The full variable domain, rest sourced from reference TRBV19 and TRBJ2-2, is DGGITQSPKYLFRKEGQNVTLSCEQNLNHDAMYWYRQDPGQGLRLIYYSQIVNDFQKGDIAEGYSVSREKKESFPLTVTSAQKNPTAFYLCASRGTESTGELFFGEGSRLTVL.

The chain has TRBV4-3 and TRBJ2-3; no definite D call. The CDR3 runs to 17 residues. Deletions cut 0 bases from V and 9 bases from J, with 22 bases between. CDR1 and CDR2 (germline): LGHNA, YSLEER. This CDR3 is CASSQEIPSDGLGTQYF. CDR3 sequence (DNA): TGCGCCAGCAGCCAAGAAATCCCATCCGATGGGTTAGGGACGCAGTATTTT.

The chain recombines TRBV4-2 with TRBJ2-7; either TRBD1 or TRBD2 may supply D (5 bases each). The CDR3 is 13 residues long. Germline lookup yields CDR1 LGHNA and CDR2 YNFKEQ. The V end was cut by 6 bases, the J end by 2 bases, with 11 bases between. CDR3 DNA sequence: TGTGCCAGCAGTGGGGACGGCGCCTACGAGCAGTACTTC. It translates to CASSGDGAYEQYF.

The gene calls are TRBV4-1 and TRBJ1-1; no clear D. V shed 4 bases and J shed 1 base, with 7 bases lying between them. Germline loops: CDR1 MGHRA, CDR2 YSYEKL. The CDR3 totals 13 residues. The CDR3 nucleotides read TGCGCCAGCAGCCCTCTCGGGAACACTGAAGCTTTCTTT. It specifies CASSPLGNTEAFF.

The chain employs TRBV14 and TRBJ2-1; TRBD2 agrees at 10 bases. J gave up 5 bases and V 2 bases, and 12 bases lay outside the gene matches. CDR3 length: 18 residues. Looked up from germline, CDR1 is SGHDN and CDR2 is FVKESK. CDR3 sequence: CASSQRTSGLRIHNEQFF. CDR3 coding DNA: TGTGCCAGCAGCCAAAGGACTAGCGGACTTAGGATCCACAATGAGCAGTTCTTC.

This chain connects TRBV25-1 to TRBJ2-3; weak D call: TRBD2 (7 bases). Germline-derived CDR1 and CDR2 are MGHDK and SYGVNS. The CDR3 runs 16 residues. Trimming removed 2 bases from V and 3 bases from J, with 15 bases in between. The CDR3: CASSESRGARTDTQYF. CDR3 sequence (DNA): TGTGCCAGCAGTGAAAGTCGGGGGGCTCGTACAGATACGCAGTATTTT.

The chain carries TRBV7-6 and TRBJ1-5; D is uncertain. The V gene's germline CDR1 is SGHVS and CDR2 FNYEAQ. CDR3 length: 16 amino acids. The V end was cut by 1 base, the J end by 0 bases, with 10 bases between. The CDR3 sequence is CASSLEVDYSNQPQHF. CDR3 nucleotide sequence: TGTGCCAGCAGCTTAGAGGTAGACTATAGCAATCAGCCCCAGCATTTT. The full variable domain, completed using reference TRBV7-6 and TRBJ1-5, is GAGVSQSPRYKVTKRGQDVALRCDPISGHVSLYWYRQALGQGPEFLTYFNYEAQQDKSGLPNDRFSAERPEGSISTLTIQRTEQRDSAMYRCASSLEVDYSNQPQHFGDGTRLSIL.

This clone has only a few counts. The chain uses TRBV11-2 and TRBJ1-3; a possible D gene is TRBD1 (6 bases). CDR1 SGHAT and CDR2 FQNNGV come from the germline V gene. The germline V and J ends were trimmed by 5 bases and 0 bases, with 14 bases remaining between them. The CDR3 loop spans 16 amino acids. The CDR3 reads CASSPGQLRSGNTIYF. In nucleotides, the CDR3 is TGTGCCAGCAGCCCAGGACAGTTGCGCTCTGGAAACACCATATATTTT.

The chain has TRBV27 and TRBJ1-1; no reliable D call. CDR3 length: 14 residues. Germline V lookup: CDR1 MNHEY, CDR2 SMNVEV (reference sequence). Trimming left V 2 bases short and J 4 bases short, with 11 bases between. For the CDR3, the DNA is TGTGCCAGCAGTTTAGCGGGCGGGATCACTGAAGCTTTCTTT. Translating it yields CASSLAGGITEAFF.

The CDR3 reads CASSLGGALRNEQFF. The CDR3 coding sequence is TGTGCCAGCAGCTTAGGGGGAGCACTTCGCAATGAGCAGTTCTTC. The V gene is TRBV7-6, the J gene TRBJ2-1; tentatively, D is TRBD2 (5 bases). The CDR3 is made up of 15 amino acids. The V gene's germline CDR1 is SGHVS and CDR2 FNYEAQ. Deletions cut 1 base from V and 6 bases from J, with 13 bases between.

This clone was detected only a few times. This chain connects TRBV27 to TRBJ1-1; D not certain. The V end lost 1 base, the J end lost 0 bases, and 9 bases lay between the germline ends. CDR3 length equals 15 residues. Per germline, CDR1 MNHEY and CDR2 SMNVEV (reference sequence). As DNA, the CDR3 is TGTGCCAGCAGTTTATATTCGGAAGTGAACACTGAAGCTTTCTTT. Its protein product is CASSLYSEVNTEAFF.